These 21 T cell receptor beta chains were sequenced from one sample in a study of T cells in localized non-small cell lung cancer. Using immunoSEQ multiplex PCR, the repertoire was profiled, and TCRdb retains in-frame clones only, with some absent. Of about 24,000 clones detected, 89% appear once; the ten largest clones hold about a fifth. This specimen consisted of peripheral blood, obtained before any cancer treatment. These receptors all stem from a man between 40 and 75 years old with stage I squamous cell lung carcinoma.

The rearrangement uses TRBV30 and TRBJ1-1, with D unresolved. Germline CDR1 is GTSNPN and CDR2 is SVGIG (reference sequence). V was cut by 2 bases and J by 7 bases, with 17 bases left in between. The CDR3 is 14 amino acids. The CDR3 DNA is TGTGCCTGGAGTCCCCCCGTGGGCTGGGGTGAAGCTTTCTTT. It yields the protein CAWSPPVGWGEAFF.

The J gene is TRBJ1-2, the V gene TRBV7-9, with TRBD1 matching over 9 bases. V was clipped by 5 bases and J by 8 bases; unmatched bases: 6. Germline-derived CDR1 and CDR2 are SEHNR and FQNEAQ (reference sequence). This CDR3 has 13 residues. The CDR3 is CASSPTTGGGYTF. For the CDR3, the DNA is TGTGCCAGCAGCCCCACGACAGGGGGAGGCTACACCTTC.

This clone appeared a single time. The chain carries TRBV19 and TRBJ1-5; 7 bases agree with TRBD1. The CDR3 runs to 17 residues. V gave up 7 bases and J gave up 0 bases; unmatched junction bases: 12. Germline CDR1 LNHDA, CDR2 SQIVND (reference sequence). CDR3 protein: CASTRGSRSNSNQPQHF. CDR3 sequence (DNA): TGTGCCAGTACCAGGGGGAGTCGGAGCAATAGCAATCAGCCCCAGCATTTT.

Of note for this clone: The junction and the germline gene differ at one end; a read error may be behind it. The V and J genes are TRBV5-1 and TRBJ1-1; D might be TRBD1 (6 bases). Germline V gene sequence: CDR1 SGHRS, CDR2 YFSETQ. This CDR3 comprises 14 residues. CDR3 nucleotide sequence: TGCGCCAGCAGCTTGTCTACAGGGAACAGTGAAGCTTTCTTT. Protein sequence: CASSLSTGNSEAFF.

In its sample, this clone was seen once. The CDR3 protein is CASSRQGGGQPQHF. The CDR3 DNA is TGTGCCAGCAGCCGACAGGGGGGAGGGCAGCCCCAGCATTTT. The rearrangement links TRBV11-2 to TRBJ1-5, with TRBD1 matching 9 bases. This CDR3 region has 14 residues. J was trimmed by 7 bases and V by 5 bases; bases with no gene match: 6. Germline assignment: CDR1 SGHAT and CDR2 FQNNGV. Supplemented by reference TRBV11-2 and TRBJ1-5, the full variable domain reads EAGVAQSPRYKIIEKRQSVAFWCNPISGHATLYWYQQILGQGPKLLIQFQNNGVVDDSQLPKDRFSAERLKGVDSTLKIQPAKLEDSAVYLCASSRQGGGQPQHFGDGTRLSIL.

The chain carries TRBV6-5 and TRBJ2-7; 9 positions match TRBD1. The CDR3 totals 15 residues. The V and J ends lost 2 bases and 6 bases, in that order; junction bases with no gene match: 8. Germline CDR1 reads MNHEY; CDR2 reads SVGAGI. The CDR3 loop is CASSYDRDRAFEQYF. The CDR3 DNA sequence: TGTGCCAGCAGTTACGACCGGGACAGGGCCTTCGAGCAGTACTTC.

This chain connects TRBV29-1 to TRBJ2-1; either TRBD1 or TRBD2 may supply D (6 bases each). This CDR3 is built from 14 residues. Germline V CDR1 and CDR2: SQVTM, ANQGSEA. V was cut by 3 bases and J by 6 bases, with 15 bases left in between. The chain's CDR3 is CSVEGRGGGNEQFF. CDR3 coding DNA: TGCAGCGTTGAGGGCAGGGGAGGTGGCAATGAGCAGTTCTTC.

V gene TRBV14 combines with J gene TRBJ2-3; weak D call: TRBD2 (7 bases). Trimming left V 6 bases short and J 0 bases short, with 13 bases between. This CDR3 has 15 amino acids. Germline V lookup: CDR1 SGHDN, CDR2 FVKESK. Here the CDR3 DNA reads TGTGCCAGCAGGGGCGGGGGCTCAAGCACAGATACGCAGTATTTT. Its protein product is CASRGGGSSTDTQYF.

This chain links TRBV5-4 with TRBJ1-1; 10 bases match TRBD1. The germline CDR1 and CDR2 sequences are SGHNT and YYREEE (reference sequence). The V segment lost 4 bases and the J segment 4 bases; nucleotides outside the gene matches: 1. The CDR3 loop spans 13 amino acids. CDR3 sequence: CASSRDRGTEAFF. CDR3 coding DNA: TGTGCCAGCAGCCGGGACAGGGGCACTGAAGCTTTCTTT. Using reference TRBV5-4 and TRBJ1-1 for the parts outside the CDR3, the full variable domain is ETGVTQSPTHLIKTRGQQVTLRCSSQSGHNTVSWYQQALGQGPQFIFQYYREEENGRGNFPPRFSGLQFPNYSSELNVNALELDDSALYLCASSRDRGTEAFFGQGTRLTVV.

The chain recombines TRBV9 with TRBJ1-6; D remains unclear. The V gene lost 2 bases and the J gene lost 9 bases, with 9 bases spanning the gap. Germline assignment: CDR1 SGDLS and CDR2 YYNGEE. This CDR3 is 13 amino acids long. The CDR3 DNA follows: TGTGCCAGCAGCGTTGAAGGGCTTTCACCCCTCCACTTT. Translation: CASSVEGLSPLHF.

In DNA form, the CDR3 reads TGCGCCAGCAGCCAACAGGGCTACGGGGCCAACGTCCTGACTTTC. Its protein is CASSQQGYGANVLTF. This chain joins TRBV4-1 and TRBJ2-6; D might be TRBD1 (5 bases). This CDR3 comprises 15 residues. The germline CDR1 and CDR2 sequences are MGHRA and YSYEKL. V lost 2 bases, J lost 4 bases, and 9 bases lay in between.

This clone has more than one count but fewer than ten. The chain uses TRBV5-6 and TRBJ1-4, with D possibly TRBD1 on 5 matching bases. Trimming took 4 bases from V and 7 from J, leaving 17 bases between them. Per the germline V gene, CDR1 is SGHDT and CDR2 is YYEEEE. The CDR3 has 15 amino acids. The CDR3 reads CASSMIGDRLEKLFF. The CDR3 coding sequence is TGTGCCAGCAGCATGATAGGGGATCGGCTTGAAAAACTGTTTTTT.

The V and J genes are TRBV28 and TRBJ2-3; D perhaps matches TRBD1 (6 bases). Germline V CDR1 and CDR2: MDHEN, SYDVKM. The CDR3 is made up of 14 amino acids. Deletions cut 6 bases from V and 3 bases from J, with 13 bases between. The CDR3 DNA is TGTGCCAGCAGCGACCCAACAGGGACAGATACGCAGTATTTT. Its translation is CASSDPTGTDTQYF.

A single count supports this clone. The genes are TRBV18 and TRBJ2-1, with D maybe TRBD2 (6 bases). V was trimmed by 6 bases and J by 3 bases, leaving 18 bases between them. CDR3 length equals 16 residues. In germline, CDR1 is KGHSH, CDR2 LQKENI. CDR3 sequence: CASSTSPGALYNEQFF. DNA for the CDR3: TGTGCCAGCTCCACCTCCCCGGGAGCCCTCTACAATGAGCAGTTCTTC.

The chain is built from TRBV30 and TRBJ1-1, with D hard to call. Trimming pared 0 bases from V and 0 bases from J, leaving 5 bases between. CDR1 and CDR2 from the germline V gene are GTSNPN and SVGIG (reference sequence). This CDR3 contains 13 residues. The CDR3 sequence is CAWSVGLNTEAFF. As DNA, the CDR3 is TGTGCCTGGAGTGTAGGGTTGAACACTGAAGCTTTCTTT.

The chain recombines TRBV5-5 with TRBJ1-1; 7 bases are shared with TRBD1. Germline V gives CDR1 SGHKS, CDR2 YYEKEE (reference sequence). V lost 2 bases to trimming and J lost 2 bases; unmatched junction nucleotides: 6. The CDR3 contains 15 residues. The CDR3 spells CASSLGGTANTEAFF. CDR3 in DNA: TGTGCCAGCAGCTTAGGAGGGACAGCTAACACTGAAGCTTTCTTT.

In its sample, this clone was seen once. The rearrangement uses TRBV27 and TRBJ2-7, with a possible D match to TRBD2 (5 bases). With 5 bases removed from V and 7 bases from J, the gap between germline ends came to 12 bases. Germline CDR1 and CDR2: MNHEY and SMNVEV (reference sequence). The CDR3 spans 12 residues. The CDR3 region is CASSTNRGEQYF. The DNA for the CDR3 is TGTGCCAGCAGTACGAACCGGGGTGAGCAGTACTTC.

The CDR3 DNA sequence: TGTGCCTGGAGGTGGGGGGACACTGAAGCTTTCTTT. Translated: CAWRWGDTEAFF. The genes are TRBV30 and TRBJ1-1; D is possibly TRBD1 (5 bases). CDR3 length: 12 residues. V dropped 3 bases and J dropped 3 bases, with 8 bases sitting between them. Germline CDR1 GTSNPN, CDR2 SVGIG (reference sequence).

This clone was picked up one time. The V gene is TRBV7-2, the J gene TRBJ2-7, with 8 bases that match TRBD2. V was clipped by 4 bases and J by 4 bases; unmatched bases: 9. CDR3 length equals 15 residues. Germline assignment: CDR1 SGHTA and CDR2 FQGNSA. The CDR3 reads CASSSTSGPGYEQYF. CDR3 coding DNA: TGTGCCAGCAGCTCCACTAGCGGCCCTGGTTACGAGCAGTACTTC.

The chain links TRBV14 to TRBJ1-2; no firm D call. Germline V lookup: CDR1 SGHDN, CDR2 FVKESK. The CDR3 covers 13 residues. Trimming pared 1 base from V and 6 bases from J, leaving 9 bases between. CDR3 DNA: TGTGCCAGCAGCCAAGGGCGGCGTGATGGCTACACCTTC. Translating it yields CASSQGRRDGYTF.

J is TRBJ2-3 and V is TRBV10-1, with no clear D. V lost 0 bases and J lost 1, with 8 bases in between. The CDR3 is 15 residues long. Germline V CDR1 and CDR2: WNHNN, SYGVQD (reference sequence). In nucleotides, the CDR3 is TGCGCCAGCAGTGAGTCGGACCCGCGCACAGATACGCAGTATTTT. Translation gives CASSESDPRTDTQYF.